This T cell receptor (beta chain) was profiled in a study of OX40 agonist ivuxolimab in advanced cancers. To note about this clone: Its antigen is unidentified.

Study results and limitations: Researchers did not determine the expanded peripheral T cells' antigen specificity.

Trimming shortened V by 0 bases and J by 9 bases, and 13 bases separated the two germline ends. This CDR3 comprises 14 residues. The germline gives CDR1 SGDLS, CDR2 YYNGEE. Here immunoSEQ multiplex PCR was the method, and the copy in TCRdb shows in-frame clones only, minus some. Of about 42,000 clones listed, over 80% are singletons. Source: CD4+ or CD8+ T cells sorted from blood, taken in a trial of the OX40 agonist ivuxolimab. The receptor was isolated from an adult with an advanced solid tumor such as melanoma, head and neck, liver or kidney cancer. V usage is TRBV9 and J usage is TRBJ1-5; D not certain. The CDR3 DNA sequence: TGTGCCAGCAGCGTAGGGCCGGAACTAGGGCCCCAGCATTTT. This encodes CASSVGPELGPQHF.